This TCR beta chain was found in a study of OX40 agonist ivuxolimab in advanced cancers. Turning to the study itself: With a range of roughly 20 to 85, age averaged approximately 64 years, and around 83% were male. Partial responses were seen in three patients, one with hepatocellular carcinoma and two with cutaneous melanoma.

General study results and limits: Both blood CD4+ and CD8+ T cells showed clonal growth by week 6 at 0.1 to 3.0 mg/kg. With doses of 0.1-3.0 mg/kg, partial responders showed among the lowest clonal expansion.

On this clone itself: No antigen is known for it.

Profiling relied on immunoSEQ multiplex PCR, and the TCRdb table lists in-frame clones only, not all of them. The repertoire has tens of thousands of clones, roughly nine tenths of them found once; the top ten carry 6.5% to 8%. The sample in question was CD4+ or CD8+ T cells sorted from blood, obtained in a trial of the OX40 agonist ivuxolimab. The TCR originated in an adult with an advanced solid tumor such as melanoma, head and neck, liver or kidney cancer.

For the CDR3, the DNA is TGCGCCAGCAGCTTGGCCGATCGGGGGGCTGGAAAAAAGAACACTGAAGCTTTCTTT. This sequence encodes CASSLADRGAGKKNTEAFF. The V and J genes are TRBV5-1 and TRBJ1-1; possible D gene TRBD1, 6 bases. Between the trimmed V and J ends, which lost 0 bases and 1 base, there was a span of 22 bases. The CDR3 runs to 19 residues. The germline CDR1 and CDR2 sequences are SGHRS and YFSETQ.